This T cell receptor beta chain was observed in a study of blood T cells in healthy people across ages. Study conclusions and caveats: Age advanced and TCR beta diversity per million T cells fell, roughly linearly.

Healthy Caucasian individuals from Russia aged about 6 to 90 served as donors. Staff drew 9 to 10 milliliters of peripheral blood from each donor. CDR3 size: 15 residues. V was clipped by 3 bases and J by 3 bases; unmatched bases: 2. Germline CDR1 reads MRHNA; CDR2 reads SNTAGT. A second PCR of about 6 to 11 cycles used a sample-barcoded 5' primer and a J-beta primer mix. Unique molecular identifiers of 12 random nucleotides labeled each cDNA. TCRdb reprocessed the 5' RACE reads with MiXCR, giving one entry per CDR3 protein. The profile shows about 1.8 million distinct CDR3 sequences, around 50% of them singletons. Turning to this clonotype: The antigen is unknown.

J is TRBJ2-1 and V is TRBV6-4; 10 positions agree with TRBD2. Material for sequencing was blood. The source of this sequence is a middle-aged woman in good health. CDR3 nucleotide sequence: TGTGCCAGCAGTGAGAGCGGGGGGGGCTACAATGAGCAGTTCTTC. Translating it yields CASSESGGGYNEQFF.